A selection of T cell receptor beta chains follows, all from one sample in a study of blood T cell dynamics during melanoma immunotherapy. The table came from immunoSEQ multiplex PCR; TCRdb's copy has only in-frame clones and leaves some out. The sample shows 8,200 or so clones, around 89% of them seen only once. The sample in question was blood, obtained from a patient treated with checkpoint blockade. The receptors were gathered from a human donor with melanoma. CDR3s include the opening cysteine and the closing phenylalanine or tryptophan.

J gene: TRBJ2-7; V gene: TRBV11-2; CDR3 protein: CASSPRVANFPEQYF
J gene: TRBJ2-7; V gene: TRBV29-1; CDR3 protein: CSVLSTSGTHEQYF
J gene: TRBJ2-5; V gene: TRBV6-6; CDR3 protein: CASSRGQGLETQYF
J gene: TRBJ1-4; V gene: TRBV9; CDR3 protein: CASSVAGARGEKLFF
J gene: TRBJ1-1; V gene: TRBV4-1; CDR3 protein: CASSHDNSGRLNTEAFF
J gene: TRBJ2-7; V gene: TRBV2; CDR3 protein: CASYRNRGGYEQYF
J gene: TRBJ1-3; V gene: TRBV7-6; CDR3 protein: CASSPFRSSGNTIYF
J gene: TRBJ2-7; V gene: TRBV11-2; CDR3 protein: CASSLDHAGTSRSYEQYF
J gene: TRBJ1-3; V gene: TRBV25-1; CDR3 protein: CASSDTGAGNTIYF
J gene: TRBJ1-5; V gene: TRBV28; CDR3 protein: CASSLSYRALLGAQHF
J gene: TRBJ2-7; V gene: TRBV27; CDR3 protein: CASSLAYEQYF
J gene: TRBJ1-2; V gene: TRBV28; CDR3 protein: CATTPRALGGYTF
J gene: TRBJ2-7; V gene: TRBV28; CDR3 protein: CASSGRQGAYEQYF
J gene: TRBJ1-6; V gene: TRBV14; CDR3 protein: CASSQVSSSPLHF
J gene: TRBJ1-1; V gene: TRBV5-8; CDR3 protein: CASSLYKGSPGTEAFF
J gene: TRBJ1-5; V gene: TRBV9; CDR3 protein: CASSVGDIGQPQHF
J gene: TRBJ1-4; V gene: TRBV5-6; CDR3 protein: CASSLYRLTTNEKLFF
J gene: TRBJ2-5; V gene: TRBV19; CDR3 protein: CASSIGGAGGTGRRETQYF
J gene: TRBJ1-5; V gene: TRBV28; CDR3 protein: CASRLRHGGNQPQHF
J gene: TRBJ2-7; V gene: TRBV28; CDR3 protein: CASSFNRVGSEQYF
J gene: TRBJ1-4; V gene: TRBV28; CDR3 protein: CASRPPNEKLFF
J gene: TRBJ1-1; V gene: TRBV6-1; CDR3 protein: CATALGLLKNTEAFF
J gene: TRBJ1-6; V gene: TRBV5-8; CDR3 protein: CASSLSSGGYSPLHF
J gene: TRBJ1-4; V gene: TRBV5-1; CDR3 protein: CASSLGWYNEKLFF
J gene: TRBJ1-1; V gene: TRBV6-6; CDR3 protein: CASSPRETEAFF
J gene: TRBJ2-7; V gene: TRBV6-5; CDR3 protein: CASSYATGVGSYEQYF
J gene: TRBJ1-5; V gene: TRBV6-6; CDR3 protein: CASSRQTNQPQHF
J gene: TRBJ2-7; V gene: TRBV18; CDR3 protein: CASSPSAAFEQYF
J gene: -; V gene: TRBV27; CDR3 protein: CASSLGALTYEQYF
J gene: TRBJ2-7; V gene: TRBV6-4; CDR3 protein: CASSDPRQGVYGEQYF
J gene: TRBJ2-7; V gene: TRBV7-2; CDR3 protein: CASSPGLASYEQYF
J gene: TRBJ1-1; V gene: TRBV5-1; CDR3 protein: CASSLYRGGTEAFF
J gene: TRBJ2-7; V gene: TRBV7-6; CDR3 protein: CASSGGQGPSYEQYF
J gene: TRBJ1-1; V gene: TRBV7-7; CDR3 protein: CASSFRPYTEAFF
J gene: TRBJ1-1; V gene: TRBV12-5; CDR3 protein: CASGLVPRGLFRDHMNTEAFF
J gene: TRBJ1-5; V gene: TRBV6-6; CDR3 protein: CASTFRQGSNQPQHF
J gene: TRBJ1-1; V gene: TRBV7-2; CDR3 protein: CASTTGPGQPNTEAFF
J gene: TRBJ1-1; V gene: TRBV10-3; CDR3 protein: CAISLGQGNTEAFF
J gene: TRBJ2-7; V gene: TRBV6-5; CDR3 protein: CASSSDGLGSYEQYF
J gene: TRBJ1-2; V gene: TRBV27; CDR3 protein: CASSLSLVGYYGYTF